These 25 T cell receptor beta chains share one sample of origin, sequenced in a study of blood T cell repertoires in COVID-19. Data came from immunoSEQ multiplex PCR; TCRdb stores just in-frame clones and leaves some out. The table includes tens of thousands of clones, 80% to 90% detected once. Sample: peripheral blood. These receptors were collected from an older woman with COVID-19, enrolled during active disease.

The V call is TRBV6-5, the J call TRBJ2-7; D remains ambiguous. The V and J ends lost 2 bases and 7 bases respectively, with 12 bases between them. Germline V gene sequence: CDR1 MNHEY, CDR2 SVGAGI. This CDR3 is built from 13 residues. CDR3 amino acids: CASSYGPIGEQYF. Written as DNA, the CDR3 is TGTGCCAGCAGTTACGGGCCGATTGGAGAGCAGTACTTC.

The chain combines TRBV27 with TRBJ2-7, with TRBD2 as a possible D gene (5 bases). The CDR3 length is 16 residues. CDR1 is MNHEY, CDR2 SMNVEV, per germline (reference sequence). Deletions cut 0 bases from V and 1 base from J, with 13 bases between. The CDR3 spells CASSLSEAATSYEQYF. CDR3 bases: TGTGCCAGCAGTTTATCGGAGGCTGCAACATCCTACGAGCAGTACTTC.

As DNA, the CDR3 is TGTGCCAGCAGTTCTCCCGGGACAGGGGACGTCGGTGAAAAACTGTTTTTT. It is translated as CASSSPGTGDVGEKLFF. The genes are TRBV7-9 and TRBJ1-4, with 10 bases that match TRBD1. V shed 6 bases, J shed 7 bases, and the junction held 14 bases outside the gene matches. CDR1 and CDR2 from the germline V gene are SEHNR and FQNEAQ (reference sequence). This CDR3 has 17 amino acids. Complete variable domain (other parts from reference TRBV7-9 and TRBJ1-4): DTGVSQNPRHKITKRGQNVTFRCDPISEHNRLYWYRQTLGQGPEFLTYFQNEAQLEKSRLLSDRFSAERPKGSFSTLEIQRTEQGDSAMYLCASSSPGTGDVGEKLFFGSGTQLSVL.

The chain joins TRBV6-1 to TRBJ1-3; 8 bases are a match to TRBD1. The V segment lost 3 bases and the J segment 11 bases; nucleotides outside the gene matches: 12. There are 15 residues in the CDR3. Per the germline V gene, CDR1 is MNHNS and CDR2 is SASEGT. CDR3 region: CASSDGRDRRQSIYF. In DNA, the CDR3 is TGTGCCAGCAGTGATGGGCGGGACAGGCGACAATCCATATATTTT.

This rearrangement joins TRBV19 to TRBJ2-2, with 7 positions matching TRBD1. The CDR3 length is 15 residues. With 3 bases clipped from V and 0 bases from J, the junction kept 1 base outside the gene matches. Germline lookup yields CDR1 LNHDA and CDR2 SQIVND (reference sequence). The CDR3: CASSIQGANTGELFF. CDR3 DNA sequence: TGTGCCAGTAGTATTCAGGGGGCGAACACCGGGGAGCTGTTTTTT.

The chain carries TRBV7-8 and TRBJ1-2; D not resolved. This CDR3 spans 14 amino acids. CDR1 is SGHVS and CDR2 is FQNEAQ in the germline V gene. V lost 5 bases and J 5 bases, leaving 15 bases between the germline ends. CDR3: CASSPRAGRYGYTF. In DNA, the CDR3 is TGTGCCAGCAGCCCGAGGGCGGGGAGGTATGGCTACACCTTC.

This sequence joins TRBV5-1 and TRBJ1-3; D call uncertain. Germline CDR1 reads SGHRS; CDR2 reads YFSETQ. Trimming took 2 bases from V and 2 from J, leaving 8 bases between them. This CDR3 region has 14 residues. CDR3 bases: TGCGCCAGCAGCTTCGGGAGTACTGGAAACACCATATATTTT. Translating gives CASSFGSTGNTIYF.

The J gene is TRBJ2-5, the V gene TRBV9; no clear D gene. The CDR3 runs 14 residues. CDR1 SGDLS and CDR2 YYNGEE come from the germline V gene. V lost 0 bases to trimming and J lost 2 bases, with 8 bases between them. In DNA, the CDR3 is TGTGCCAGCAGCGTAGAGGCGGAACAAGAGACCCAGTACTTC. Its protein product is CASSVEAEQETQYF. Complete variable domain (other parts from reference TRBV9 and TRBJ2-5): DSGVTQTPKHLITATGQRVTLRCSPRSGDLSVYWYQQSLDQGLQFLIQYYNGEERAKGNILERFSAQQFPDLHSELNLSSLELGDSALYFCASSVEAEQETQYFGPGTRLLVL.

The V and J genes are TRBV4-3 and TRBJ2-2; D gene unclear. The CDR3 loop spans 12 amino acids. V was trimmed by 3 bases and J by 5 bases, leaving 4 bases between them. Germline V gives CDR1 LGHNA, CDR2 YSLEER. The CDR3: CASSQETGELFF. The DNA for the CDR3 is TGCGCCAGCAGCCAGGAGACCGGGGAGCTGTTTTTT.

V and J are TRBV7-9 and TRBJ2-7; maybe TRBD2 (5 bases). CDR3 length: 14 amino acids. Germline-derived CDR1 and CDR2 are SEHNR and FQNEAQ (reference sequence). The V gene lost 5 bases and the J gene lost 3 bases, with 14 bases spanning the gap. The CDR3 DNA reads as TGTGCCAGCAGCGCTTCCAACGGGGTCTACGAGCAGTACTTC. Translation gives CASSASNGVYEQYF.

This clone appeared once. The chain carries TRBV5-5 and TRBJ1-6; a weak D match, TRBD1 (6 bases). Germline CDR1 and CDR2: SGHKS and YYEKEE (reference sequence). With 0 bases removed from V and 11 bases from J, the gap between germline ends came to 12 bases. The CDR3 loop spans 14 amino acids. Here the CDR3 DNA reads TGTGCCAGCAGCTTGGGAGCAGGGGTGCCACCCCTCCACTTT. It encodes CASSLGAGVPPLHF. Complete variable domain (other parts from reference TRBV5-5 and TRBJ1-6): DAGVTQSPTHLIKTRGQQVTLRCSPISGHKSVSWYQQVLGQGPQFIFQYYEKEERGRGNFPDRFSARQFPNYSSELNVNALLLGDSALYLCASSLGAGVPPLHFGNGTRLTVT.

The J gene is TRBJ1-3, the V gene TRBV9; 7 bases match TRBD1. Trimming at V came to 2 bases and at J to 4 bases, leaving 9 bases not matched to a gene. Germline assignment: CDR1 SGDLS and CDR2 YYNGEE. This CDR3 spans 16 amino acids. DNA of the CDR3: TGTGCCAGCAGCGTGAGGGACAGAGAGGCAGGAAACACCATATATTTT. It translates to CASSVRDREAGNTIYF.

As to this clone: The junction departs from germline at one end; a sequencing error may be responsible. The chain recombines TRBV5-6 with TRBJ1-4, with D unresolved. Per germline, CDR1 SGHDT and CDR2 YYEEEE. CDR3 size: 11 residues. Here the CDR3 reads CASSFEEKMFF. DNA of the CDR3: TGTGCCAGCAGCTTTGAGGAAAAAATGTTTTTT.

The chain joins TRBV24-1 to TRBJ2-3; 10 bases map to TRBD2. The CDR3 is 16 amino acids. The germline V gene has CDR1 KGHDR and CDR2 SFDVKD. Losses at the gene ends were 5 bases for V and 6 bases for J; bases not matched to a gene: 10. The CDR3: CATSGWASGSIDTQYF. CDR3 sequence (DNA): TGTGCCACCAGTGGTTGGGCTAGCGGGAGTATTGATACGCAGTATTTT.

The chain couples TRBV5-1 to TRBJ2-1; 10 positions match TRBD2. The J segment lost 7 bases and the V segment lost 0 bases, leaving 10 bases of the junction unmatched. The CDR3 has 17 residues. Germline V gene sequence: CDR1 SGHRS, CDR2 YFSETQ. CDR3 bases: TGCGCCAGCAGCTTGGCCTTAGGGGCTAGCGGGAGTAATGAGCAGTTCTTC. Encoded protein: CASSLALGASGSNEQFF.

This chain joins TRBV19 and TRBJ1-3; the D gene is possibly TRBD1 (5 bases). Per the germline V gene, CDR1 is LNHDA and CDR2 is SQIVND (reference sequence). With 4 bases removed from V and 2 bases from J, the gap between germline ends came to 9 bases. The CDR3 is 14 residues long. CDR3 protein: CASSKWGTGNTIYF. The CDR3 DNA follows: TGTGCCAGTAGTAAGTGGGGCACTGGAAACACCATATATTTT.

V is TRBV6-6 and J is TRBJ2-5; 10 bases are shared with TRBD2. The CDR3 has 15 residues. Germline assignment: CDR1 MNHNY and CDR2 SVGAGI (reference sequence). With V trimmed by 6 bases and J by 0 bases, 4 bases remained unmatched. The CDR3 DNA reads TGTGCCAGCAGACCTAGCGGGGGCAACCAAGAGACCCAGTACTTC. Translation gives CASRPSGGNQETQYF.

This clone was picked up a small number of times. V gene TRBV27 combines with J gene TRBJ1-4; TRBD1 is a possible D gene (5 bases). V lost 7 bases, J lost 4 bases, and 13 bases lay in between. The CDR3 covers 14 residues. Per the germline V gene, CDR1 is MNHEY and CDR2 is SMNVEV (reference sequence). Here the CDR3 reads CASKGLQDNEKLFF. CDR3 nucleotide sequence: TGTGCCAGCAAAGGTCTACAGGATAATGAAAAACTGTTTTTT.

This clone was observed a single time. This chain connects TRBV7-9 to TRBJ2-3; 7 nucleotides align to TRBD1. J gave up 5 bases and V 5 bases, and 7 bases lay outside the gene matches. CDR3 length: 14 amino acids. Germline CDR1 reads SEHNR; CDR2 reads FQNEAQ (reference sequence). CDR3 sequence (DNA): TGTGCCAGCAGCCTCAGACAGGGCATAGATACGCAGTATTTT. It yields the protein CASSLRQGIDTQYF.

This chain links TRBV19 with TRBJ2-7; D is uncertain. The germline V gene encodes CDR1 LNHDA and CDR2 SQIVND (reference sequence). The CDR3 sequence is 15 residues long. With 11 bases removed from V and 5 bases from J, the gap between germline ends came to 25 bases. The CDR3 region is CASSSYPSGYDEQYF. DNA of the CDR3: TGTGCCTCCAGTTCCTACCCATCGGGTTACGACGAGCAGTACTTC. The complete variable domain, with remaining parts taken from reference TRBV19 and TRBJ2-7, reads DGGITQSPKYLFRKEGQNVTLSCEQNLNHDAMYWYRQDPGQGLRLIYYSQIVNDFQKGDIAEGYSVSREKKESFPLTVTSAQKNPTAFYLCASSSYPSGYDEQYFGPGTRLTVT.

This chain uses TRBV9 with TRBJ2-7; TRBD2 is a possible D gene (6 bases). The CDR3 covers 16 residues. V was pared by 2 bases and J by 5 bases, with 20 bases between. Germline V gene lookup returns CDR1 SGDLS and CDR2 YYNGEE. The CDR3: CASSVRDFISPHEQYF. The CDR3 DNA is TGTGCCAGCAGCGTCCGGGACTTTATCTCCCCCCACGAGCAGTACTTC.

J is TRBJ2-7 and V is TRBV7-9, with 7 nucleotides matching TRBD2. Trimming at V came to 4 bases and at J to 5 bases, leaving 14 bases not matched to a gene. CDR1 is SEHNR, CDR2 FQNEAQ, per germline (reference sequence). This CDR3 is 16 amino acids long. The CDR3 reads CASSSWRGRAPHEQYF. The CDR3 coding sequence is TGTGCCAGCAGCTCGTGGCGTGGGAGGGCCCCTCACGAGCAGTACTTC.

The CDR3: CASSTRDSRGETQYF. The CDR3 DNA follows: TGTGCCAGCAGTACCCGGGACAGCAGGGGAGAGACCCAGTACTTC. The genes are TRBV5-8 and TRBJ2-5, with 7 positions matching TRBD1. CDR1 and CDR2 from the germline V gene are SGHTS and YDEGEE. The V gene end was trimmed by 5 bases and the J gene end by 4 bases; junction bases not matched to a gene: 11. The CDR3 is made up of 15 amino acids.

CDR3 in DNA: TGTGCCAGTAGCTATGATAGCAATCAGCCCCAGCATTTT. Its translation: CASSYDSNQPQHF. V gene TRBV19 combines with J gene TRBJ1-5; D is uncertain. Germline V gives CDR1 LNHDA, CDR2 SQIVND (reference sequence). With 6 bases removed from V and 0 bases from J, the gap between germline ends came to 6 bases. The CDR3 sequence is 13 residues long.

In DNA form, the CDR3 reads TGCGCCAGCTTAGCGGAAGAGACCCAGTACTTC. The encoded protein is CASLAEETQYF. The V and J genes are TRBV5-1 and TRBJ2-5; a weak D match, TRBD2 (6 bases). The CDR3 contains 11 residues. Germline V gene data show CDR1 as SGHRS and CDR2 as YFSETQ. Trimming pared 7 bases from V and 3 bases from J, leaving 7 bases between.